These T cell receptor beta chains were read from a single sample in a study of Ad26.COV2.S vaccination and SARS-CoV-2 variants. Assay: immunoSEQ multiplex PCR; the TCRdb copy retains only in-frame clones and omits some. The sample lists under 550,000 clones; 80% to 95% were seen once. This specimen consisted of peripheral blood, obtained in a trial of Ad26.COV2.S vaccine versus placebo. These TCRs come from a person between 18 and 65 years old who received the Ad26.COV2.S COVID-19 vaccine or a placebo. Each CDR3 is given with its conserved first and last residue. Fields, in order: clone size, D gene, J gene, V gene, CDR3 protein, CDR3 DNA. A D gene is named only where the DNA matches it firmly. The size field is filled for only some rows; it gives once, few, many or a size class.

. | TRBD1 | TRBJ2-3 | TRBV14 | CASSQEGGQGVNTQYF | TGTGCCAGCAGCCAAGAGGGGGGACAGGGGGTGAATACGCAGTATTTT
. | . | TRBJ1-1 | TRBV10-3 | CASTGPRVTEAFF | TGTGCCTCAACCGGGCCCAGGGTCACTGAAGCTTTCTTT
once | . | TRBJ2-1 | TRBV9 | CASSVALSGANYNEQFF | TGTGCCAGCAGCGTAGCCCTTAGCGGAGCAAACTACAATGAGCAGTTCTTC
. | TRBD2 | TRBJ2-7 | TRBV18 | CASSPRGSNYEQYF | TGTGCCAGCTCACCACGCGGGAGTAACTACGAGCAGTACTTC
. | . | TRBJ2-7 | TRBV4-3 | CASSQDTGWYEQYF | TGCGCCAGCAGCCAAGATACGGGGTGGTACGAGCAGTACTTC
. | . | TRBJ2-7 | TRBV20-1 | CSARGSYEQYF | TGCAGTGCTAGAGGTAGCTACGAGCAGTACTTC
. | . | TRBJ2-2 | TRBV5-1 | CASSPLISNTGELFF | TGCGCCAGCAGCCCTCTGATCTCGAACACCGGGGAGCTGTTTTTT
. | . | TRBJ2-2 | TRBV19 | CASSIEAFTGELFF | TGTGCCAGTAGTATAGAGGCTTTTACCGGGGAGCTGTTTTTT
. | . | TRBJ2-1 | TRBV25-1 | CASSDSRELSWNEQFF | TGTGCCAGCAGTGATTCTCGGGAGCTAAGTTGGAATGAGCAGTTCTTC
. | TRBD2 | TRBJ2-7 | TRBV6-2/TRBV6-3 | CASSLLADTYEQYF | TGTGCCAGCAGTTTACTAGCGGACACCTACGAGCAGTACTTC
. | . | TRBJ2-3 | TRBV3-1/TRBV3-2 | CASSLRASVSEQYF | TGTGCCAGCAGCCTACGGGCTAGCGTCAGTGAGCAGTATTTT
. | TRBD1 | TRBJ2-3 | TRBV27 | CASSPETGPIADTQYF | TGTGCCAGCAGTCCAGAGACAGGGCCTATCGCAGATACGCAGTATTTT
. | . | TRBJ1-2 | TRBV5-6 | CASSLVAAYGYTF | TGTGCCAGCAGCTTGGTGGCAGCCTATGGCTACACCTTC
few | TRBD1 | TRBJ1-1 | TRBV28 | CASSSGTGYTEAFF | TGTGCCAGCAGTTCCGGGACAGGGTACACTGAAGCTTTCTTT
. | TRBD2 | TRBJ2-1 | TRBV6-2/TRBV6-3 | CASSSGLAGYNEQFF | TGTGCCAGCAGCTCGGGACTAGCGGGGTACAATGAGCAGTTCTTC
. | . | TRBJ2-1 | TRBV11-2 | CASSYKTGVSYNEQFF | TGTGCCAGCAGCTACAAGACGGGAGTCTCCTACAATGAGCAGTTCTTC
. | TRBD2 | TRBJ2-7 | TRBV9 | CASSPGGGSSYEQYF | TGTGCCAGCAGCCCTGGCGGGGGGAGCTCCTACGAGCAGTACTTC
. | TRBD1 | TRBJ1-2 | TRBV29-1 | CSVPGTGTNYGYTF | TGCAGCGTTCCCGGGACAGGGACTAACTATGGCTACACCTTC
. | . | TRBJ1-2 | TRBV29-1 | CSVESLGGTNYGYTF | TGCAGCGTTGAATCCTTGGGTGGTACTAACTATGGCTACACCTTC
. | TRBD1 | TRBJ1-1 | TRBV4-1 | CASSQDGTVWNTEAFF | TGCGCCAGCAGCCAAGATGGGACAGTGTGGAACACTGAAGCTTTCTTT
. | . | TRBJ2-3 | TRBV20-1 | CSASGGSPDTQYF | TGCAGTGCTAGTGGTGGCTCTCCAGATACGCAGTATTTT
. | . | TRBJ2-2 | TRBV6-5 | CASSYLLGLGTGELFF | TGTGCCAGCAGTTACCTCCTGGGGCTGGGCACCGGGGAGCTGTTTTTT
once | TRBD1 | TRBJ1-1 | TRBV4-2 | CASSQDGQGAWMNTEAFF | TGTGCCAGCAGCCAAGATGGACAGGGGGCCTGGATGAACACTGAAGCTTTCTTT
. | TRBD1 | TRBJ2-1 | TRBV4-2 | CASSPGQDSYNEQFF | TGTGCCAGCAGCCCCGGACAGGACTCCTACAATGAGCAGTTCTTC
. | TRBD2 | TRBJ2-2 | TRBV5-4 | CASSLMASGNGDGELFF | TGTGCCAGCAGCTTGATGGCTAGCGGGAATGGGGACGGGGAGCTGTTTTTT
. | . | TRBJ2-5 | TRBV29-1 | CSVDRGDVAQYF | TGCAGCGTTGACAGGGGGGACGTGGCCCAGTACTTC
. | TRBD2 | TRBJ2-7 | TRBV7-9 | CASSGNSGSALYEQYF | TGTGCCAGCAGCGGTAACAGCGGGAGCGCCCTATACGAGCAGTACTTC
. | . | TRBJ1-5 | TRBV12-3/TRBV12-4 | CASSLSLRQPQHF | TGTGCCAGCAGCCTCTCCCTTAGACAGCCCCAGCATTTT
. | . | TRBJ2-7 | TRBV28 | CASSAGYEQYF | TGTGCCAGCAGTGCTGGTTACGAGCAGTACTTC
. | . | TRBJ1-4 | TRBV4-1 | CASRHTGRNEKLFF | TGCGCCAGCAGACACACAGGGAGGAATGAAAAACTGTTTTTT
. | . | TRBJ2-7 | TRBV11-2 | CASSLVEGTMGKQYF | TGTGCCAGCAGCTTAGTGGAGGGTACCATGGGAAAGCAGTACTTC
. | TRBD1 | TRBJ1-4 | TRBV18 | CASSPADRFEKLFF | TGTGCCAGCTCACCAGCGGACAGGTTTGAAAAACTGTTTTTT
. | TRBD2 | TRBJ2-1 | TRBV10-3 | CAISPGLAGSYNEQFF | TGTGCCATCAGCCCGGGACTAGCGGGATCCTACAATGAGCAGTTCTTC
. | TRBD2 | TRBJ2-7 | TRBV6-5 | CASSASGTYEQYF | TGTGCCAGCTCGGCTAGCGGGACCTACGAGCAGTACTTC
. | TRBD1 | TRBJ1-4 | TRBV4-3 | CASSQEEGAFEKLFF | TGCGCCAGCAGCCAAGAAGAGGGGGCTTTTGAAAAACTGTTTTTT
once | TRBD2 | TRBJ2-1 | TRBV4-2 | CASSLLAGGYNEQFF | TGTGCCAGCAGCCTCCTAGCGGGAGGCTACAATGAGCAGTTCTTC